Listed here are 15 T cell receptor beta chains from one sample, sequenced in a study of control samples from healthy donors and cancer patients. The assay was immunoSEQ multiplex PCR, and TCRdb's table has in-frame clones only and misses some. The sample shows approximately 90,000 clones, 70% to 85% of them seen only once. Sequenced sample: PBMCs. Source of these receptors: a man between 65 and 79 years old with lung cancer.

The chain recombines TRBV29-1 with TRBJ2-1; 9 bases are a match to TRBD2. Germline CDR1 is SQVTM and CDR2 is ANQGSEA. CDR3 length equals 14 residues. V gave up 3 bases and J gave up 9 bases; unmatched junction bases: 9. The CDR3 DNA reads TGCAGCGTTGATTTTGGACTAGCGTACGGTGAGCAGTTCTTC. It encodes CSVDFGLAYGEQFF.

This clone has just a few counts. The chain combines TRBV19 with TRBJ2-3; D is unclear. This CDR3 is built from 15 residues. Germline V gene sequence: CDR1 LNHDA, CDR2 SQIVND (reference sequence). Trimming stripped 3 bases from V and 5 bases from J, with 15 bases between. The CDR3, as DNA: TGTGCCAGTAGTATCTCCGTAAGTCTAAGAGATACGCAGTATTTT. It is translated as CASSISVSLRDTQYF.

The chain links TRBV18 to TRBJ1-1; TRBD1 is a possible D gene (6 bases). Germline V CDR1 and CDR2: KGHSH, LQKENI. The ends were cut back, 1 base at V and 5 bases at J, with 11 bases in the middle. The CDR3 runs to 14 residues. CDR3 bases: TGTGCCAGCTCACCACGAGGGGGTAAGACTGAAGCTTTCTTT. Translation: CASSPRGGKTEAFF.

This clone was seen more than once but under ten times. This chain connects TRBV24-1 to TRBJ2-7, with a possible D match to TRBD1 (5 bases). Germline V gives CDR1 KGHDR, CDR2 SFDVKD. Trimming cost V 3 bases and J 0 bases, with 8 bases left between them. The length of the CDR3 is 14 residues. The CDR3 sequence: CATSDKTASYEQYF. The CDR3 region has the DNA TGTGCCACCAGTGATAAGACAGCCTCCTACGAGCAGTACTTC.

The chain is built from TRBV19 and TRBJ2-3; D is uncertain. V was trimmed by 1 base and J by 13 bases, leaving 24 bases between them. CDR3 length equals 16 residues. CDR1 and CDR2 (germline): LNHDA, SQIVND (reference sequence). CDR3 coding DNA: TGTGCCAGTAGTATAGGCGGCAGGATCTTTCCTGGTGGAAAGTATTTT. Its protein product is CASSIGGRIFPGGKYF.

The V gene is TRBV29-1, the J gene TRBJ2-5, with D hard to call. CDR1 and CDR2 from the germline V gene are SQVTM and ANQGSEA. V dropped 6 bases and J dropped 2 bases, with 4 bases sitting between them. The CDR3 runs 10 residues. This chain's CDR3 is CSVGQETQYF. The CDR3 nucleotides are TGCAGCGTGGGACAAGAGACCCAGTACTTC.

The chain has TRBV28 and TRBJ2-2, with 12 nucleotides matching TRBD2. CDR1 MDHEN and CDR2 SYDVKM come from the germline V gene. This CDR3 spans 15 amino acids. V shed 3 bases, J shed 7 bases, and the junction held 3 bases outside the gene matches. The DNA for the CDR3 is TGTGCCAGCAGTTTTACTAGCGGGGGGATCGGGGAGCTGTTTTTT. It translates to CASSFTSGGIGELFF. Combining the CDR3 with reference TRBV28 and TRBJ2-2 gives the whole variable domain DVKVTQSSRYLVKRTGEKVFLECVQDMDHENMFWYRQDPGLGLRLIYFSYDVKMKEKGDIPEGYSVSREKKERFSLILESASTNQTSMYLCASSFTSGGIGELFFGEGSRLTVL.

The chain is built from TRBV6-4 and TRBJ2-3, with D perhaps matching TRBD2 (7 bases). Trimming cost V 6 bases and J 3 bases, with 19 bases left between them. Germline V gives CDR1 MRHNA, CDR2 SNTAGT. The CDR3 spans 16 residues. CDR3 amino acids: CASSFLGGRGTDTQYF. The CDR3 coding sequence is TGTGCCAGCAGCTTCCTCGGGGGGCGCGGAACAGATACGCAGTATTTT.

This sequence joins TRBV5-5 and TRBJ2-7; D remains ambiguous. The CDR3 runs to 12 residues. Trimming cost V 4 bases and J 6 bases, with 11 bases left between them. Germline-derived CDR1 and CDR2 are SGHKS and YYEKEE (reference sequence). This CDR3 is CASSPTGREQYF. CDR3 DNA sequence: TGTGCCAGCAGCCCCACCGGACGCGAGCAGTACTTC.

The chain carries TRBV6-5 and TRBJ1-5, with 9 nucleotides matching TRBD1. This CDR3 contains 13 residues. V lost 10 bases and J lost 4; bases outside the gene matches: 5. In germline, CDR1 is MNHEY, CDR2 SVGAGI. In DNA, the CDR3 is TGTGCCACCCGCGACAGGGGGAATCAGCCCCAGCATTTT. Translated: CATRDRGNQPQHF.

This rearrangement joins TRBV3-1 (or the pseudogene TRBV3-2) to TRBJ1-2; possible D gene TRBD1, 6 bases. Trimming pared 3 bases from V and 5 bases from J, leaving 22 bases between. The CDR3 has 17 amino acids. In germline, CDR1 is LGHDT, CDR2 YNNKEL (reference sequence). This CDR3 is CASSQMSRDISGYGYTF. The CDR3 nucleotides read TGTGCCAGCAGCCAGATGAGCCGGGACATCTCGGGGTATGGCTACACCTTC.

This chain joins TRBV10-1 and TRBJ2-2, with TRBD2 as a possible D gene (6 bases). This CDR3 is 14 amino acids long. V lost 2 bases, J lost 7 bases, and 11 bases lay in between. From germline, CDR1 is WNHNN and CDR2 SYGVQD (reference sequence). The CDR3 region has the DNA TGCGCCAGCAGTGAGCGGGGACTTGGCGGGGAGCTGTTTTTT. This codes for CASSERGLGGELFF.

The chain uses TRBV7-9 and TRBJ1-2; D remains ambiguous. From germline, CDR1 is SEHNR and CDR2 FQNEAQ (reference sequence). V lost 3 bases and J 6 bases, leaving 11 bases between the germline ends. CDR3 length: 13 residues. CDR3 loop: CASSLAGRHGYTF. CDR3 DNA sequence: TGTGCCAGCAGCTTGGCGGGCCGCCATGGCTACACCTTC.

The chain has TRBV27 and TRBJ1-1, with D tentatively TRBD1 (5 bases). The CDR3 contains 19 residues. The ends were cut back, 2 bases at V and 3 bases at J, with 25 bases in the middle. The germline CDR1 and CDR2 sequences are MNHEY and SMNVEV (reference sequence). The CDR3 bases are TGTGCCAGCAGTTTAACTCGTACGGGTCTCTCGGGGGGTCACACTGAAGCTTTCTTT. Protein product: CASSLTRTGLSGGHTEAFF.

The rearrangement joins TRBV9 to TRBJ2-1, with 9 bases aligning to TRBD2. This CDR3 comprises 15 residues. V trimming: 4 bases; J trimming: 0 bases; junction bases outside the gene matches: 2. Germline-derived CDR1 and CDR2 are SGDLS and YYNGEE. The CDR3 loop reads CASSFSGSSYNEQFF. The DNA for the CDR3 is TGTGCCAGCAGCTTTAGCGGGAGCTCCTACAATGAGCAGTTCTTC.